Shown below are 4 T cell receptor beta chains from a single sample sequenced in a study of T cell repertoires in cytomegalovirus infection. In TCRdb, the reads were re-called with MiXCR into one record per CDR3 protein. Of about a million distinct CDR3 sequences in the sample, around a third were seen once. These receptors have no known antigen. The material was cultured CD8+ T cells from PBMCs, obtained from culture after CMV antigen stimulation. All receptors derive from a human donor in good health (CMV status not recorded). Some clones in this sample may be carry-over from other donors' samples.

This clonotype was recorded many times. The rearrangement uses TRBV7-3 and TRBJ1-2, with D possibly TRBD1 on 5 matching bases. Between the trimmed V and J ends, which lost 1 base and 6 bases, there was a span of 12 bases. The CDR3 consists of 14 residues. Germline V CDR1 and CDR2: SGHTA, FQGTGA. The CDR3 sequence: CASSLMGPSDGYTF. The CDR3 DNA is TGTGCCAGCAGCTTAATGGGGCCGTCAGATGGCTACACCTTC.

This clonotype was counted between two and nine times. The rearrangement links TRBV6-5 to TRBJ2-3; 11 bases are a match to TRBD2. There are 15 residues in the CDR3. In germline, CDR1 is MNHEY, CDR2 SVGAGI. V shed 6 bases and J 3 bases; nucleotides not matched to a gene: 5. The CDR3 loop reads CASSRLAGLTDTQYF. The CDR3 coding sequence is TGTGCCAGCAGCCGACTAGCGGGGTTAACAGATACGCAGTATTTT.

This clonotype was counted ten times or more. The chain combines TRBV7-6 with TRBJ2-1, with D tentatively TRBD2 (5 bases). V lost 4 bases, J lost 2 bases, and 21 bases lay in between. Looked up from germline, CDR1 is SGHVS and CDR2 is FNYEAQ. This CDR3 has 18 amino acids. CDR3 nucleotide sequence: TGTGCCAGCAGCTCGCGCGGACGCGTAGCCGGGACCTACAATGAGCAGTTCTTC. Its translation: CASSSRGRVAGTYNEQFF.

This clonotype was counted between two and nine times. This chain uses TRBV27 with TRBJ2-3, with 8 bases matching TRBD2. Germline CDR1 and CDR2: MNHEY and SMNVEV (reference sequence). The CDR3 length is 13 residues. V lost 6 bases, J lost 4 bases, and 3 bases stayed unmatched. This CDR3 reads CASRDGGADTQYF. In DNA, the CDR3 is TGTGCCAGCAGGGACGGGGGGGCAGATACGCAGTATTTT.